These 21 T cell receptor beta chains were sequenced from one sample in a study of blood T cell repertoires in COVID-19. Clones were read by immunoSEQ multiplex PCR, and TCRdb kept only the in-frame ones, dropping some. The sample lists about 160,000 clones, 80% to 85% occurring once. The sample consisted of peripheral blood. These receptors came from a woman of 80 years or more with active or convalescent COVID-19.

The V and J genes are TRBV19 and TRBJ2-2, with a weak D call TRBD1 (6 bases). This CDR3 has 19 residues. The germline V and J ends were trimmed by 2 bases and 6 bases, with 25 bases remaining between them. Germline CDR1 LNHDA, CDR2 SQIVND (reference sequence). The CDR3 DNA sequence: TGTGCCAGTAGTATAAGGGGGTTTATTAGGGCACGAAACGCCGGGGAGCTGTTTTTT. Amino acids: CASSIRGFIRARNAGELFF.

This clone was picked up a small number of times. This chain connects TRBV19 to TRBJ1-4; possible D gene TRBD1, 6 bases. V lost 1 base to trimming and J lost 7 bases, with 16 bases between them. Germline lookup yields CDR1 LNHDA and CDR2 SQIVND (reference sequence). The CDR3 is made up of 16 amino acids. CDR3 bases: TGTGCCAGTAGTATAGGGGCTGGTGGCAGGGGTGAAAAACTGTTTTTT. Its translation is CASSIGAGGRGEKLFF.

The chain employs TRBV2 and TRBJ1-1, with a possible D match to TRBD1 (6 bases). The CDR3 sequence is 13 residues long. Germline lookup yields CDR1 SNHLY and CDR2 FYNNEI. The ends were cut back, 4 bases at V and 3 bases at J, with 9 bases in the middle. The CDR3 coding sequence is TGTGCCAGCAGTGCGGGGGGCTACACTGAAGCTTTCTTT. Its protein is CASSAGGYTEAFF.

The chain couples TRBV6-6 to TRBJ1-1; TRBD1 agrees at 9 bases. The V gene end was trimmed by 2 bases and the J gene end by 7 bases; junction bases not matched to a gene: 8. The CDR3 is 15 residues long. CDR1 is MNHNY and CDR2 is SVGAGI in the germline V gene (reference sequence). DNA for the CDR3: TGTGCCAGCAGTTACCCCCGGGACAGGGCGGGTGAAGCTTTCTTT. Amino acid sequence: CASSYPRDRAGEAFF.

This chain uses TRBV11-3 with TRBJ2-1, with 9 positions matching TRBD2. Trimming removed 4 bases from V and 9 bases from J; junction bases left unmatched: 13. In germline, CDR1 is SGHNT, CDR2 YENEEA. The CDR3 totals 16 residues. CDR3 loop: CASSSPRAGGLSEQFF. CDR3 in DNA: TGTGCCAGCAGCTCCCCCCGGGCGGGGGGGCTGAGTGAGCAGTTCTTC.

This sequence joins TRBV12-3 or TRBV12-4 and TRBJ1-1, with D possibly TRBD1 on 5 matching bases. The CDR3 covers 13 residues. The V gene lost 5 bases and the J gene lost 2 bases, with 9 bases spanning the gap. The CDR3 DNA sequence: TGTGCCAGCAGTGAAAGGGGAAACACTGAAGCTTTCTTT. It yields the protein CASSERGNTEAFF.

This rearrangement joins TRBV30 to TRBJ1-5; D is possibly TRBD1 (6 bases). Germline V gene sequence: CDR1 GTSNPN, CDR2 SVGIG (reference sequence). The CDR3 spans 15 residues. V shed 3 bases and J shed 0 bases, with 12 bases lying between them. The CDR3 reads CAWSGAGDSNQPQHF. The CDR3 DNA is TGTGCCTGGAGCGGTGCAGGGGATAGCAATCAGCCCCAGCATTTT.

The chain employs TRBV5-5 and TRBJ1-1; D gene ambiguous. Trimming removed 2 bases from V and 2 bases from J, with 7 bases in between. CDR3 length: 13 amino acids. In germline, CDR1 is SGHKS, CDR2 YYEKEE (reference sequence). The CDR3 sequence is CASSFTGNTEAFF. CDR3 bases: TGTGCCAGCAGCTTCACGGGTAACACTGAAGCTTTCTTT.

This clone was seen a handful of times. This chain uses TRBV19 with TRBJ1-1; 7 nucleotides align to TRBD1. Germline-derived CDR1 and CDR2 are LNHDA and SQIVND (reference sequence). The CDR3 covers 14 residues. V shed 6 bases and J 0 bases; nucleotides not matched to a gene: 4. The CDR3 loop is CASRRDRMNTEAFF. CDR3 bases: TGTGCCAGTAGGAGGGACAGAATGAACACTGAAGCTTTCTTT.

This chain connects TRBV27 to TRBJ1-6, with 7 positions matching TRBD1. The CDR3 has 16 residues. Germline V lookup: CDR1 MNHEY, CDR2 SMNVEV (reference sequence). Trimming removed 5 bases from V and 7 bases from J; junction bases left unmatched: 11. The CDR3 sequence: CASSLPPGTANSPLHF. CDR3 sequence (DNA): TGTGCCAGCAGTCTCCCCCCCGGGACAGCCAATTCACCCCTCCACTTT.

This chain uses TRBV2 with TRBJ1-5, with 8 bases fitting TRBD1. V shed 8 bases and J 2 bases; nucleotides not matched to a gene: 8. CDR3 size: 15 residues. The germline V gene has CDR1 SNHLY and CDR2 FYNNEI. The CDR3 loop is CASSATDRGNQPQHF. CDR3 sequence (DNA): TGTGCCAGCTCTGCTACGGACAGGGGCAATCAGCCCCAGCATTTT.

The V and J genes are TRBV19 and TRBJ1-5, with D possibly being TRBD1 (6 bases). The CDR3 runs to 14 residues. V lost 1 base to trimming and J lost 7 bases, with 11 bases between them. Germline V lookup: CDR1 LNHDA, CDR2 SQIVND (reference sequence). The CDR3 DNA follows: TGTGCCAGTAGTATAGGGGCAGGGGAACAGCCCCAGCATTTT. It encodes CASSIGAGEQPQHF.

This sequence joins TRBV5-4 and TRBJ1-2; D is ambiguous. Germline values: CDR1 SGHNT, CDR2 YYREEE (reference sequence). CDR3 length equals 13 residues. Trimming removed 3 bases at V and 6 bases at J, with 12 bases between. CDR3 loop: CASSSPHMDGYTF. For the CDR3, the DNA is TGTGCCAGCAGCTCCCCACACATGGATGGCTACACCTTC.

V gene TRBV5-5 combines with J gene TRBJ2-3; possibly TRBD2 for D (6 bases). V was pared by 3 bases and J by 2 bases, with 13 bases between. Germline CDR1 SGHKS, CDR2 YYEKEE (reference sequence). CDR3 length equals 15 residues. Here the CDR3 DNA reads TGTGCCAGCAGCTACCTGGGGGGTCTCACAGATACGCAGTATTTT. This codes for CASSYLGGLTDTQYF.

The rearrangement links TRBV19 to TRBJ1-1; D unclear. The CDR3 is 14 residues long. V lost 5 bases to trimming and J lost 1 base, with 11 bases between them. Looked up from germline, CDR1 is LNHDA and CDR2 is SQIVND (reference sequence). The CDR3 DNA reads TGTGCCAGTAGTCCGAGCCGGGGGAACACTGAAGCTTTCTTT. Translated, it gives CASSPSRGNTEAFF. The complete variable domain, with remaining parts taken from reference TRBV19 and TRBJ1-1, reads DGGITQSPKYLFRKEGQNVTLSCEQNLNHDAMYWYRQDPGQGLRLIYYSQIVNDFQKGDIAEGYSVSREKKESFPLTVTSAQKNPTAFYLCASSPSRGNTEAFFGQGTRLTVV.

The V gene is TRBV6-5, the J gene TRBJ1-4; unclear D gene. The length of the CDR3 is 12 residues. Germline loops: CDR1 MNHEY, CDR2 SVGAGI. Trimming shortened V by 8 bases and J by 8 bases, and 12 bases separated the two germline ends. The CDR3 spells CASWAAGEKLFF. The CDR3 nucleotides are TGTGCCAGCTGGGCCGCGGGAGAAAAACTGTTTTTT.

This sequence joins TRBV7-8 and TRBJ2-5; the match to TRBD2 covers 9 bases. This CDR3 comprises 13 residues. V shed 3 bases and J 10 bases; nucleotides not matched to a gene: 6. Germline lookup yields CDR1 SGHVS and CDR2 FQNEAQ. CDR3 protein: CASSFSGGRDQYF. Here the CDR3 DNA reads TGTGCCAGCAGCTTTAGCGGGGGCCGGGACCAGTACTTC.

This clone was seen only once. The gene calls are TRBV25-1 and TRBJ2-7; 7 bases match TRBD1. The CDR3 sequence is 14 residues long. Germline CDR1 MGHDK, CDR2 SYGVNS. V was pared by 6 bases and J by 7 bases, with 12 bases of the junction left unmatched. CDR3 residues: CASREGAPREEQYF. The CDR3 DNA sequence: TGTGCCAGCAGAGAGGGGGCACCTCGGGAAGAGCAGTACTTC.

The chain has TRBV5-1 and TRBJ2-7, with a possible D match to TRBD1 (6 bases). V was clipped by 3 bases and J by 4 bases, with 20 bases between them. The CDR3 runs 16 residues. Germline V gene lookup returns CDR1 SGHRS and CDR2 YFSETQ. The CDR3 is CASSSSGTNLGYEQYF. The CDR3 DNA follows: TGCGCCAGCAGCTCCTCCGGGACAAACCTGGGTTACGAGCAGTACTTC.

V gene TRBV14 combines with J gene TRBJ1-1; no clear D. The CDR3 loop spans 14 amino acids. V was clipped by 1 base and J by 1 base, with 7 bases between them. The germline V gene has CDR1 SGHDN and CDR2 FVKESK. This chain's CDR3 is CASSQVRGNTEAFF. In DNA, the CDR3 is TGTGCCAGCAGCCAAGTGCGGGGGAACACTGAAGCTTTCTTT.

V gene TRBV11-1 combines with J gene TRBJ2-1; D perhaps matches TRBD1 (6 bases). CDR1 and CDR2 (germline): SGHAT, FQDESV (reference sequence). Trimming removed 5 bases from V and 16 bases from J, with 15 bases in between. The CDR3 is made up of 11 amino acids. The DNA of the CDR3 is TGTGCCAGCAGCCGGACAGTAGTTAGATTCTTC. This gives the protein CASSRTVVRFF.